A single sample gave rise to the 9 T cell receptor beta chains below, sequenced in a study of blood T cell repertoires in COVID-19. Only in-frame clones appear in the TCRdb table, and some are missing; sequencing was by immunoSEQ multiplex PCR. Here the sample spans about 97,000 clones, 70% to 90% being singletons. Specimen: peripheral blood. The receptors were sampled from a man in his forties with active or convalescent COVID-19.

This chain links TRBV18 with TRBJ2-7; 11 nucleotides line up with TRBD1. Germline-derived CDR1 and CDR2 are KGHSH and LQKENI. The CDR3 has 14 amino acids. Unmatched junction bases numbered 1, after V lost 2 bases and J lost 4 bases. CDR3 residues: CASSPGTGGYEQYF. The CDR3 DNA sequence: TGTGCCAGCTCACCAGGGACAGGGGGGTACGAGCAGTACTTC.

The gene calls are TRBV5-1 and TRBJ1-1; 9 positions agree with TRBD1. This CDR3 comprises 15 residues. Germline V gene data show CDR1 as SGHRS and CDR2 as YFSETQ. V lost 0 bases and J lost 5; bases outside the gene matches: 5. The CDR3 bases are TGCGCCAGCAGCTTGGGACAGGGGGTTCAGACTGAAGCTTTCTTT. Translated: CASSLGQGVQTEAFF.

Written as DNA, the CDR3 is TGTGCTAGTGGGGAGACAGGGGGTCAGCCCCAGCATTTT. Its protein is CASGETGGQPQHF. The chain recombines TRBV12-5 with TRBJ1-5; 9 bases are shared with TRBD1. V dropped 6 bases and J dropped 6; count of bases not matched to a gene: 3. CDR3 length: 13 amino acids. Germline V CDR1 and CDR2: LGHNT, FRNRAP.

This clone occurred once. This sequence joins TRBV30 and TRBJ1-1; 12 bases align to TRBD1. Germline CDR1 and CDR2: GTSNPN and SVGIG (reference sequence). The trim removed 0 bases at V and 5 bases at J, leaving 4 bases unmatched. The CDR3 extends over 15 amino acids. CDR3 coding DNA: TGTGCCTGGAGTGTTTTGGGACAGGGGGCAACTGAAGCTTTCTTT. The encoded protein is CAWSVLGQGATEAFF.

The genes are TRBV10-3 and TRBJ1-6, with 8 bases that match TRBD1. This CDR3 spans 14 amino acids. From germline, CDR1 is ENHRY and CDR2 SYGVKD. J gave up 7 bases and V 10 bases, and 9 bases lay outside the gene matches. CDR3 coding DNA: TGTGCCACCCGGGACAGGCAATCGAATTCACCCCTCCACTTT. This translates into CATRDRQSNSPLHF.

The rearrangement uses TRBV5-1 and TRBJ2-7; tentatively, D is TRBD1 (5 bases). V dropped 0 bases and J dropped 3 bases, with 13 bases sitting between them. This CDR3 spans 15 amino acids. The germline V gene encodes CDR1 SGHRS and CDR2 YFSETQ. The CDR3 here is CASSLAAGYFYEQYF. The CDR3 region has the DNA TGCGCCAGCAGCTTGGCGGCAGGGTACTTCTACGAGCAGTACTTC.

This clone was detected a few times. V gene TRBV4-1 combines with J gene TRBJ1-6; 9 nucleotides match TRBD1. The CDR3 runs 19 residues. Trimming at V came to 0 bases and at J to 6 bases, leaving 12 bases not matched to a gene. Germline CDR1 MGHRA, CDR2 YSYEKL. The CDR3 DNA follows: TGCGCCAGCAGCCAAGATTACGAGACAGGGGGTATTAGTAATTCACCCCTCCACTTT. Translation: CASSQDYETGGISNSPLHF.

The sample holds a few counts of this clone. The rearrangement links TRBV27 to TRBJ2-7; a weak D match, TRBD2 (5 bases). This CDR3 comprises 15 residues. Germline V gene sequence: CDR1 MNHEY, CDR2 SMNVEV (reference sequence). Deletions cut 3 bases from V and 7 bases from J, with 19 bases between. The CDR3 region is CASSFRPVEPGEQYF. DNA of the CDR3: TGTGCCAGCAGTTTCAGACCCGTGGAACCGGGGGAGCAGTACTTC.

V and J are TRBV5-5 and TRBJ2-1; D is possibly TRBD2 (7 bases). The CDR3 consists of 14 residues. V was trimmed by 7 bases and J by 6 bases, leaving 17 bases between them. Germline V gene sequence: CDR1 SGHKS, CDR2 YYEKEE (reference sequence). Here the CDR3 DNA reads TGTGCCAGCCTTTGGGGGGCGGGGGTCAATGAGCAGTTCTTC. Translation gives CASLWGAGVNEQFF.